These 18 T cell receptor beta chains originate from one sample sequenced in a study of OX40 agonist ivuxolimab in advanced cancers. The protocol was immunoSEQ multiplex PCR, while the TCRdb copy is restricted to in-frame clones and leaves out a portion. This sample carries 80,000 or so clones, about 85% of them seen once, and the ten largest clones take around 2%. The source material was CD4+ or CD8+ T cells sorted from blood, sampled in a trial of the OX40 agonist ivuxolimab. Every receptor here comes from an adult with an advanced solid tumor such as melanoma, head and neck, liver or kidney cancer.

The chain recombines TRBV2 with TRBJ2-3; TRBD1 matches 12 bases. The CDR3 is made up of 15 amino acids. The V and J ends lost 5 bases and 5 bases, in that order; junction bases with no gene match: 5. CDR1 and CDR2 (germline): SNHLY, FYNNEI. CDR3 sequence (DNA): TGTGCCAGCAGTACCCGGGACAGGGGGCTAGATACGCAGTATTTT. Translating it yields CASSTRDRGLDTQYF.

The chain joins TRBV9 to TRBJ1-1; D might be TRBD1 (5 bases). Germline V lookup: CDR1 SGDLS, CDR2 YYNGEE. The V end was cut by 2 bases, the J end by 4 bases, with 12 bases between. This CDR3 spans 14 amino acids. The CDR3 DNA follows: TGTGCCAGCAGCGTTGGGGACGGACTCACTGAAGCTTTCTTT. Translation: CASSVGDGLTEAFF. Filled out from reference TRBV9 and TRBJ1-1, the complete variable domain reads DSGVTQTPKHLITATGQRVTLRCSPRSGDLSVYWYQQSLDQGLQFLIQYYNGEERAKGNILERFSAQQFPDLHSELNLSSLELGDSALYFCASSVGDGLTEAFFGQGTRLTVV.

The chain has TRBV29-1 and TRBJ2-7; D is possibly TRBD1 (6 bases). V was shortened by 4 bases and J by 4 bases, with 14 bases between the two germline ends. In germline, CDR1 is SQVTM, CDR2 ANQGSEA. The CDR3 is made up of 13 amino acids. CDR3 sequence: CSVARDTYYEQYF. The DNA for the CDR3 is TGCAGCGTTGCACGGGACACTTATTACGAGCAGTACTTC.

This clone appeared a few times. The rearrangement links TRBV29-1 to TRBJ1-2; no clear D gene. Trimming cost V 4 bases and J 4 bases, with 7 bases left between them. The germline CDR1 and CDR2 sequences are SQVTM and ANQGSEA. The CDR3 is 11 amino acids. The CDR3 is CSVVDTYGYTF. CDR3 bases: TGCAGCGTTGTAGACACCTATGGCTACACCTTC.

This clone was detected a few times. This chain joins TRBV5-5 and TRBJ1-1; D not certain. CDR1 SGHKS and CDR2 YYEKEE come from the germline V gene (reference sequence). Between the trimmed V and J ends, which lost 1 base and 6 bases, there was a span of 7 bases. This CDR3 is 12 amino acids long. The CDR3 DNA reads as TGTGCCAGCAGCTTGAGCCTCGCTGAAGCTTTCTTT. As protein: CASSLSLAEAFF.

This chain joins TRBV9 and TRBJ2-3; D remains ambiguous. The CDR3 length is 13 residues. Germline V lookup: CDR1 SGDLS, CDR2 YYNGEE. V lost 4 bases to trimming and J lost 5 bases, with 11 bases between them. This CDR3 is CASSPRLVDTQYF. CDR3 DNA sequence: TGTGCCAGCAGCCCCCGACTTGTAGATACGCAGTATTTT.

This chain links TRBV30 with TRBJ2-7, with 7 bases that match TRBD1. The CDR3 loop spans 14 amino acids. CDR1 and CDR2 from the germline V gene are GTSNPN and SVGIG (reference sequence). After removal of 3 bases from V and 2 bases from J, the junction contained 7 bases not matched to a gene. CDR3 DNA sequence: TGTGCCTGGAGAGCAGGGGGATTTACCTACGAGCAGTACTTC. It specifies CAWRAGGFTYEQYF.

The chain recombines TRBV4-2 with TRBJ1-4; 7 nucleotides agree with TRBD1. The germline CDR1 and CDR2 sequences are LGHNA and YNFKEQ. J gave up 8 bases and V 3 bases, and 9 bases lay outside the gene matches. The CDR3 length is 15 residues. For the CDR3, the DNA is TGTGCCAGCAGCCAGAATAATGGAGGGGGCGAAAAACTGTTTTTT. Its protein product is CASSQNNGGGEKLFF.

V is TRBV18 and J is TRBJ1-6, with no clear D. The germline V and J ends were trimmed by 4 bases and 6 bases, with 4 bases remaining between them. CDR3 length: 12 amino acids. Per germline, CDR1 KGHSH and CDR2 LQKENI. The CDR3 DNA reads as TGTGCCAGCTCACAGCTTAATTCACCCCTCCACTTT. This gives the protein CASSQLNSPLHF.

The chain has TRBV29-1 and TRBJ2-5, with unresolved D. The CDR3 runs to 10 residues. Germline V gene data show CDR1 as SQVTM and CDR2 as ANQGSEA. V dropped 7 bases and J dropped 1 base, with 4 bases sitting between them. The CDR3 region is CSAFQETQYF. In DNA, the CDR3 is TGCAGCGCCTTCCAAGAGACCCAGTACTTC. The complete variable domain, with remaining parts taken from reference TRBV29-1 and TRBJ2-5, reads SAVISQKPSRDICQRGTSLTIQCQVDSQVTMMFWYRQQPGQSLTLIATANQGSEATYESGFVIDKFPISRPNLTFSTLTVSNMSPEDSSIYLCSAFQETQYFGPGTRLLVL.

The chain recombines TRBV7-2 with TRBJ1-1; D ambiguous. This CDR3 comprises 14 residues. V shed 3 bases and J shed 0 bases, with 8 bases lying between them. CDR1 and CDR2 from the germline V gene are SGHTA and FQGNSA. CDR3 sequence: CASSFGGVNTEAFF. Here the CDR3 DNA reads TGTGCCAGCAGCTTCGGCGGGGTGAACACTGAAGCTTTCTTT.

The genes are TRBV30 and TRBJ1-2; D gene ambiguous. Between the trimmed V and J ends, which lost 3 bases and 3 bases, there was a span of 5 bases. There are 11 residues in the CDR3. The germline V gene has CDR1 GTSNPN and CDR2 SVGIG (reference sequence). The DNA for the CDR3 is TGTGCCTGGAGCCGAGACTATGGCTACACCTTC. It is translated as CAWSRDYGYTF.

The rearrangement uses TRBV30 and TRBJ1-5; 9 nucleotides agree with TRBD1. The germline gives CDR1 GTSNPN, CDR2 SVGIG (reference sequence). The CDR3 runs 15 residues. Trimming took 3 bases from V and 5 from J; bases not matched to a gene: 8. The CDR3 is CAWSSTGTGYQPQHF. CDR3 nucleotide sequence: TGTGCCTGGAGCTCGACAGGGACAGGGTATCAGCCCCAGCATTTT. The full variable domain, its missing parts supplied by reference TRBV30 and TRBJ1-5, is SQTIHQWPATLVQPVGSPLSLECTVEGTSNPNLYWYRQAAGRGLQLLFYSVGIGQISSEVPQNLSASRPQDRQFILSSKKLLLSDSGFYLCAWSSTGTGYQPQHFGDGTRLSIL.

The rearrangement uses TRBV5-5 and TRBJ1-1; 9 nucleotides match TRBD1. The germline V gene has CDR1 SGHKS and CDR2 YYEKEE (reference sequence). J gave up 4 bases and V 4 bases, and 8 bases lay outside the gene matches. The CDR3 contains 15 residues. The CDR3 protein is CASSAHRGPATEAFF. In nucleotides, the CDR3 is TGTGCCAGCAGCGCTCACAGGGGGCCTGCCACTGAAGCTTTCTTT.

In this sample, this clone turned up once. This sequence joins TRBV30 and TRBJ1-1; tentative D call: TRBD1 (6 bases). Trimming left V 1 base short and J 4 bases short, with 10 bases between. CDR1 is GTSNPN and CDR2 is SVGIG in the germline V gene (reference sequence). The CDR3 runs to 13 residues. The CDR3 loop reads CAWSEGGGTEAFF. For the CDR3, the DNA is TGTGCCTGGAGTGAGGGGGGGGGCACTGAAGCTTTCTTT.

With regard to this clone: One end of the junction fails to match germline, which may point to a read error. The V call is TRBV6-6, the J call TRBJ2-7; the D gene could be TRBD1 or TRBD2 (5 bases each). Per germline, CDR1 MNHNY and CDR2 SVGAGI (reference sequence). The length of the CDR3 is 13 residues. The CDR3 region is CASSYSIGTFTLF. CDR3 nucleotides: TGTGCCAGCAGTTACTCGATTGGGACCTTTACGCTGTTC.

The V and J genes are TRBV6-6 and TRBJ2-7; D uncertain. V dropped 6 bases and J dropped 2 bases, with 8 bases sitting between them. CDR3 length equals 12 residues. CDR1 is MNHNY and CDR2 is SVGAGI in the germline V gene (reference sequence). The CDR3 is CASSSLAYEQYF. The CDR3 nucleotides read TGTGCCAGCAGCTCTTTGGCCTACGAGCAGTACTTC.

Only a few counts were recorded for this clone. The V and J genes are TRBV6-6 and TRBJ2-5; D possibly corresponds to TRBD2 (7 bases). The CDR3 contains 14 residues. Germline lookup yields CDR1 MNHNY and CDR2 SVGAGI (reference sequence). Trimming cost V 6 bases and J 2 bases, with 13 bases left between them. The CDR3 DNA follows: TGTGCCAGCAGCATAGGGGGGGGGCAAGAGACCCAGTACTTC. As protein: CASSIGGGQETQYF.